These 12 T cell receptor beta chains originate from one sample sequenced in a study of blood T cell repertoires in COVID-19. The protocol was immunoSEQ multiplex PCR, while the TCRdb copy is restricted to in-frame clones and leaves out a portion. In the table there are approximately 220,000 clones, around 80% of which are singletons. Sequencing was carried out using peripheral blood. Source of these receptors: an elderly woman with acute or convalescent COVID-19.

The V gene is TRBV29-1, the J gene TRBJ1-1; a possible D gene is TRBD1 (6 bases). Germline V gene data show CDR1 as SQVTM and CDR2 as ANQGSEA. This CDR3 region has 13 residues. Trimming shortened V by 8 bases and J by 0 bases, and 13 bases separated the two germline ends. CDR3 sequence: CSSRTAVNTEAFF. CDR3 bases: TGCAGCTCTAGGACAGCCGTGAACACTGAAGCTTTCTTT.

The sample holds a few counts of this clone. This sequence joins TRBV3-1 (or the pseudogene TRBV3-2) and TRBJ2-1; D is possibly TRBD1 (6 bases). V was shortened by 4 bases and J by 1 base, with 11 bases between the two germline ends. CDR1 is LGHDT, CDR2 YNNKEL, per germline (reference sequence). This CDR3 comprises 15 residues. The chain's CDR3 is CASSPPGVSYNEQFF. Here the CDR3 DNA reads TGTGCCAGCAGCCCACCAGGGGTTTCCTACAATGAGCAGTTCTTC.

V and J are TRBV9 and TRBJ2-3, with 8 bases aligning to TRBD2. The germline V gene encodes CDR1 SGDLS and CDR2 YYNGEE. The ends lost 4 bases at V and 2 bases at J; junction bases unmatched: 6. CDR3 length: 15 residues. The CDR3 sequence is CASSTSGGLTDTQYF. The CDR3 DNA is TGTGCCAGCAGCACCAGCGGGGGACTCACAGATACGCAGTATTTT. The full variable domain, its missing parts supplied by reference TRBV9 and TRBJ2-3, is DSGVTQTPKHLITATGQRVTLRCSPRSGDLSVYWYQQSLDQGLQFLIQYYNGEERAKGNILERFSAQQFPDLHSELNLSSLELGDSALYFCASSTSGGLTDTQYFGPGTRLTVL.

The gene calls are TRBV6-5 and TRBJ1-4; a possible D gene is TRBD1 (6 bases). The CDR3 is made up of 14 amino acids. Deletions cut 11 bases from V and 6 bases from J, with 19 bases between. The germline V gene encodes CDR1 MNHEY and CDR2 SVGAGI. The CDR3 DNA is TGTGCCGGCTCCGGGGGGGGCGGGGATGAAAAACTGTTTTTT. Protein sequence: CAGSGGGGDEKLFF.

The V gene is TRBV10-1, the J gene TRBJ2-5; the match to TRBD2 covers 13 bases. CDR3 size: 16 residues. Looked up from germline, CDR1 is WNHNN and CDR2 is SYGVQD (reference sequence). The V gene end was trimmed by 6 bases and the J gene end by 4 bases; junction bases not matched to a gene: 8. This chain's CDR3 is CASSLGLAGEGETQYF. CDR3 coding DNA: TGCGCCAGCAGCCTAGGACTAGCGGGAGAGGGAGAGACCCAGTACTTC.

The gene calls are TRBV24-1 and TRBJ2-3; 10 nucleotides agree with TRBD1. Germline V CDR1 and CDR2: KGHDR, SFDVKD. The length of the CDR3 is 17 residues. J was trimmed by 6 bases and V by 1 base; bases with no gene match: 9. The DNA for the CDR3 is TGTGCCACCAGTGATTTCGGGACAGGGGCGGGGGAGGATACGCAGTATTTT. Its protein product is CATSDFGTGAGEDTQYF.

This clone was counted between two and nine times. The chain couples TRBV29-1 to TRBJ1-1; D gene ambiguous. V lost 8 bases and J lost 1, with 8 bases in between. In germline, CDR1 is SQVTM, CDR2 ANQGSEA. There are 11 residues in the CDR3. The CDR3 region has the DNA TGCAGCCCTGAGAAGAACACTGAAGCTTTCTTT. It yields the protein CSPEKNTEAFF. The full variable domain, completed using reference TRBV29-1 and TRBJ1-1, is SAVISQKPSRDICQRGTSLTIQCQVDSQVTMMFWYRQQPGQSLTLIATANQGSEATYESGFVIDKFPISRPNLTFSTLTVSNMSPEDSSIYLCSPEKNTEAFFGQGTRLTVV.

This CDR3 reads CASSLSRGSHEQYF. Here the CDR3 DNA reads TGCGCCAGCAGCTTAAGTAGGGGTAGTCACGAGCAGTACTTC. V usage is TRBV5-1 and J usage is TRBJ2-7; tentative D call: TRBD1 (5 bases). Germline V gives CDR1 SGHRS, CDR2 YFSETQ. V lost 2 bases and J 5 bases, leaving 14 bases between the germline ends. This CDR3 contains 14 residues. The variable domain in full, completed from reference TRBV5-1 and TRBJ2-7, reads KAGVTQTPRYLIKTRGQQVTLSCSPISGHRSVSWYQQTPGQGLQFLFEYFSETQRNKGNFPGRFSGRQFSNSRSEMNVSTLELGDSALYLCASSLSRGSHEQYFGPGTRLTVT.

The chain is built from TRBV2 and TRBJ2-3, with D perhaps matching TRBD1 (5 bases). V shed 4 bases and J shed 3 bases, with 8 bases lying between them. The CDR3 covers 13 residues. The germline V gene encodes CDR1 SNHLY and CDR2 FYNNEI. CDR3 residues: CASSAGQTDTQYF. In DNA, the CDR3 is TGTGCCAGCAGTGCAGGACAAACAGATACGCAGTATTTT.

The V and J genes are TRBV5-1 and TRBJ2-5, with 8 bases aligning to TRBD2. Germline V gene sequence: CDR1 SGHRS, CDR2 YFSETQ. V shed 4 bases and J 2 bases; nucleotides not matched to a gene: 7. This CDR3 is 15 amino acids long. The CDR3 region is CASSVIAGGQETQYF. CDR3 nucleotides: TGCGCCAGCAGCGTTATCGCGGGGGGTCAAGAGACCCAGTACTTC.

Here the CDR3 reads CASSRGQEVGYTF. The CDR3 region has the DNA TGTGCCAGCAGTAGGGGACAGGAAGTCGGCTACACCTTC. The chain uses TRBV12-3 or TRBV12-4 and TRBJ1-2, with 8 positions matching TRBD1. After removal of 5 bases from V and 8 bases from J, the junction contained 7 bases not matched to a gene. The CDR3 is 13 residues long.

The genes are TRBV6-5 and TRBJ1-1, with D possibly TRBD1 on 5 matching bases. Trimming stripped 0 bases from V and 4 bases from J, with 12 bases between. Germline values: CDR1 MNHEY, CDR2 SVGAGI. This CDR3 is 15 amino acids long. For the CDR3, the DNA is TGTGCCAGCAGTTACTCAGCCGGGAGGGGCACTGAAGCTTTCTTT. Translating it yields CASSYSAGRGTEAFF.